This T cell receptor beta chain was sequenced during a study of post-analysis software for immune sequencing data. Unique molecular identifiers featured in each of the TCR beta cDNA libraries. Each CDR3 protein gets one entry after TCRdb re-called the PCR reads with MiXCR. The table shows 400,000 to 500,000 distinct CDR3 sequences, with over 30% occurring only once. In regard to this clonotype: The target antigen is unknown.

The study's findings and limits: Controls had lower frequencies than patients of roughly five TRBV segments, which included TRBV5-6, TRBV5-1 and TRBV20-1.

Germline V CDR1 and CDR2: SGHVS, FQNEAQ. This CDR3 is built from 13 residues. V lost 5 bases and J lost 7; bases outside the gene matches: 3. The TCR originated in a girl aged 2 to 10 with multiple sclerosis. The chain is built from TRBV7-8 and TRBJ1-2, with 11 nucleotides matching TRBD1. Sequencing input: blood. The CDR3 sequence: CASSPGQGVGYTF. CDR3 sequence (DNA): TGTGCCAGCAGCCCGGGACAGGGGGTTGGCTACACCTTC.